The clone carrying this TCR beta chain has more than one count but fewer than ten. What it binds is not known. The PCR used 60 Vbeta and 13 Jbeta primers. The repertoire was sequenced with immunoSEQ multiplex PCR; TCRdb's copy has only in-frame clones and lacks some. Here the sample spans 150,000 to 200,000 clones, roughly 70% being singletons. Trimming cost V 0 bases and J 8 bases; bases outside gene matches: 9. The CDR3 is made up of 15 amino acids. Germline V gene data show CDR1 as SGHTA and CDR2 as FQGTGA. The source of the sample is a study of cytomegalovirus exposure and HLA in healthy donors. Study results and limitations: A later analysis showed HLA-associated TCR beta chains outstripping equally common others in clonal expansion.

The J gene is TRBJ1-2, the V gene TRBV7-3, with TRBD1 matching 7 bases. Sequenced: PBMCs. The TCR was taken from a young woman in good health and CMV-seropositive. CDR3 in amino acids: CASSLTGQASGGYTF. For the CDR3, the DNA is TGTGCCAGCAGCTTAACAGGACAGGCCTCAGGAGGCTACACCTTC.